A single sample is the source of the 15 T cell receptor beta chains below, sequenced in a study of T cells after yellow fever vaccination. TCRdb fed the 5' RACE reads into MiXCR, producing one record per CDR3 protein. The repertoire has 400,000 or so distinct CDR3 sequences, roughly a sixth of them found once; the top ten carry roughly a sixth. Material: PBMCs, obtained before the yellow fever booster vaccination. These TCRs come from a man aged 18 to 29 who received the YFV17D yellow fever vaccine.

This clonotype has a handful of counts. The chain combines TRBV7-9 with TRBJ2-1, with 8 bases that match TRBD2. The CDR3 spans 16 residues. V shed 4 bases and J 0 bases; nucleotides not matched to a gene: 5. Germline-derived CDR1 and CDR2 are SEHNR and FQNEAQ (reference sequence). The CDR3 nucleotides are TGTGCCAGCAGCTACACTAGCGGACGCTCCTACAATGAGCAGTTCTTC. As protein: CASSYTSGRSYNEQFF.

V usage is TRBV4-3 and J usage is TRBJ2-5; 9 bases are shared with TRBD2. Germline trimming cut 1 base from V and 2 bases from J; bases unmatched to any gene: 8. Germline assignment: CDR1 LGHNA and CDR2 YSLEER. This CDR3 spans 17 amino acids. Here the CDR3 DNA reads TGCGCCAGCAGCCAAGCTTACAAAGGACTAGCGCAAGAGACCCAGTACTTC. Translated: CASSQAYKGLAQETQYF.

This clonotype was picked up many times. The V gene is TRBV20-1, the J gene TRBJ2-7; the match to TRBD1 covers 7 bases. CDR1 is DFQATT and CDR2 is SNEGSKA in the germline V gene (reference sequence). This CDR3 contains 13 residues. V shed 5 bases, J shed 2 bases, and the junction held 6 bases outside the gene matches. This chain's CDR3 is CSAWTGQTYEQYV. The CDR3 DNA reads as TGCAGTGCTTGGACAGGACAAACCTACGAGCAGTACGTC.

For the CDR3, the DNA is TGTGCCAGCAGTCCACAGGGGTATGGGGAGACCCAGTACTTC. Translation gives CASSPQGYGETQYF. The rearrangement uses TRBV7-3 and TRBJ2-5, with 7 bases fitting TRBD1. CDR1 is SGHTA, CDR2 FQGTGA, per germline. The CDR3 covers 14 residues. Trimming cost V 6 bases and J 5 bases; bases outside gene matches: 9.

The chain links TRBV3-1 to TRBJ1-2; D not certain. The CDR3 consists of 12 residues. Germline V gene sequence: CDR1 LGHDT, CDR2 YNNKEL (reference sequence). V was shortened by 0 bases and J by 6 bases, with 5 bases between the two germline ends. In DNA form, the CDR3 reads TGTGCCAGCAGCCAAGAAGCGAATGGCTACACCTTC. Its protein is CASSQEANGYTF.

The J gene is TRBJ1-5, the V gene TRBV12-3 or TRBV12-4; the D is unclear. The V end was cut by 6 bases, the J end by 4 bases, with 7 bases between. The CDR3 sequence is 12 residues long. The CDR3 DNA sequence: TGTGCCAGCAGATCAATGAATCAGCCCCAGCATTTT. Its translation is CASRSMNQPQHF.

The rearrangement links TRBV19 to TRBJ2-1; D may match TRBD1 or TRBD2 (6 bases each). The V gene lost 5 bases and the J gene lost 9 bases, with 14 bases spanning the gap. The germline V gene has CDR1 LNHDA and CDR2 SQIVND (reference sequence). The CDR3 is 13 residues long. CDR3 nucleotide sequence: TGTGCCAGTAGTGACACAGGGCGGGGTGAGCAGTTCTTC. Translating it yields CASSDTGRGEQFF.

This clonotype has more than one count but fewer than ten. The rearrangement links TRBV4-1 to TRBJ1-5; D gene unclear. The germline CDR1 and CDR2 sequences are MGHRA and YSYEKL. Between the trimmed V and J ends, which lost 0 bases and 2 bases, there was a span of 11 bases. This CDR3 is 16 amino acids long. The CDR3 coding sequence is TGCGCCAGCAGCCAAGATAGCGGGTCAGGCAATCAGCCCCAGCATTTT. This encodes CASSQDSGSGNQPQHF.

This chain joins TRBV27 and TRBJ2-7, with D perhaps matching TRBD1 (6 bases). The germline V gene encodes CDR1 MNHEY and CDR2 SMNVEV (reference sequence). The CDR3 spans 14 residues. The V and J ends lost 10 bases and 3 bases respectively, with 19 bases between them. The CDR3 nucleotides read TGTGCCACCGCTCCCAGGGTGGGACACTACGAGCAGTACTTC. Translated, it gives CATAPRVGHYEQYF.

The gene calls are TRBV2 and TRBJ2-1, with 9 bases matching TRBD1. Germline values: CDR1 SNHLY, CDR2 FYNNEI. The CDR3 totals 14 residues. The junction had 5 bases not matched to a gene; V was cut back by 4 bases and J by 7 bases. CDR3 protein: CASSVGQGTNEQFF. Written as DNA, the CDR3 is TGTGCCAGCAGTGTAGGACAGGGGACAAATGAGCAGTTCTTC.

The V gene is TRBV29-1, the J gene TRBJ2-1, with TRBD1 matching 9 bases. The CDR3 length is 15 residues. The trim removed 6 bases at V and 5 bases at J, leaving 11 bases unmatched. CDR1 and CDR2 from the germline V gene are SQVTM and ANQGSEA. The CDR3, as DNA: TGCAGCGTAAACCCCCGGGACAGGGTTGACAATGAGCAGTTCTTC. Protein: CSVNPRDRVDNEQFF.

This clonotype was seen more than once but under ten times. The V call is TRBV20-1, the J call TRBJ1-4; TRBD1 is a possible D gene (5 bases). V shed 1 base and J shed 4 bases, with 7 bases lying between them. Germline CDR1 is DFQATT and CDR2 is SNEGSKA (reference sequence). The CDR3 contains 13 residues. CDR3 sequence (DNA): TGCAGTGCTAGAGGGGGCGATAATGAAAAACTGTTTTTT. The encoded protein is CSARGGDNEKLFF.

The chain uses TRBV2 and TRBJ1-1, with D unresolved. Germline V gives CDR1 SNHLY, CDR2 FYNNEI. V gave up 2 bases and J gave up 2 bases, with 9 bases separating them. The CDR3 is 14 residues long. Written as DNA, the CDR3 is TGTGCCAGCAGTGAATCCAGGCTAAACACTGAAGCTTTCTTT. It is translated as CASSESRLNTEAFF.

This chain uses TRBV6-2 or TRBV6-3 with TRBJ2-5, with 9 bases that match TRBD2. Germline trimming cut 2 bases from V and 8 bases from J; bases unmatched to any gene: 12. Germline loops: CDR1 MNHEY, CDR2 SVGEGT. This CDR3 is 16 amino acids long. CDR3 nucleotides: TGTGCCAGCAGTTACCCCCGGAGCGGGGGGCCGGGAACCCAGTACTTC. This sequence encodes CASSYPRSGGPGTQYF.

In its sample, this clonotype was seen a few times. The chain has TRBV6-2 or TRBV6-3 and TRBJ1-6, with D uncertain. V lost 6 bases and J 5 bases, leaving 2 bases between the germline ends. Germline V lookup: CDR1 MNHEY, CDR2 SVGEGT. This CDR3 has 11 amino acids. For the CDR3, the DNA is TGTGCCAGCAGGGATAATTCACCCCTCCACTTT. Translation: CASRDNSPLHF.